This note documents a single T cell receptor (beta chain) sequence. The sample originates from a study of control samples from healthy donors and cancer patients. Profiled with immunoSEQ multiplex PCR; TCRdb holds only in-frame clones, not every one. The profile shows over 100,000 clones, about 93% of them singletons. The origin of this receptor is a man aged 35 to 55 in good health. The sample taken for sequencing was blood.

The CDR3 DNA sequence: TGTGCCAGCAGCGTAGGAGGCGGCGGGGGTCAGACCCAGTACTTC. Its translation: CASSVGGGGGQTQYF. V and J are TRBV9 and TRBJ2-5; 7 bases are a match to TRBD2. CDR1 and CDR2 (germline): SGDLS, YYNGEE. The CDR3 is 15 residues long. Trimming removed 0 bases from V and 6 bases from J; junction bases left unmatched: 8. The variable domain in full, completed from reference TRBV9 and TRBJ2-5, reads DSGVTQTPKHLITATGQRVTLRCSPRSGDLSVYWYQQSLDQGLQFLIQYYNGEERAKGNILERFSAQQFPDLHSELNLSSLELGDSALYFCASSVGGGGGQTQYFGPGTRLLVL.